This T cell receptor (beta chain) derives from a study of identical twins. Study-wide results and limits: Weaker excess twin sharing was observed in beta out-of-frame sequences. Zero-insertion analyses were open to partial confounding by invariant MAIT and iNKT cells.

TCRdb reprocessed the 5' RACE reads with MiXCR, giving one entry per CDR3 protein. The table has around 220,000 distinct CDR3 sequences, over 9.5% seen once. The germline V gene encodes CDR1 MNHEY and CDR2 SMNVEV (reference sequence). The length of the CDR3 is 15 residues. V lost 3 bases, J lost 5 bases, and 13 bases lay in between. This clonotype was seen a handful of times. What it binds is unknown. The TCR originated in a man aged 45-65 years in good health. Sequenced material: memory T cells sorted from blood. The rearrangement links TRBV27 to TRBJ2-2; perhaps TRBD1 as D (6 bases). The CDR3 is CASSFPPRGTGELFF. Here the CDR3 DNA reads TGTGCCAGCAGTTTCCCTCCCAGGGGAACCGGGGAGCTGTTTTTT.